The 10 T cell receptor beta chains presented below share a single source sample, sequenced in a study of blood T cell repertoires in COVID-19 (dated by TCRdb to 2020 to 2021). Libraries came from the immunoSEQ multiplex PCR assay. The table was pulled from immuneACCESS by TCRdb, which kept in-frame rearrangements only. Such tables lose some clones; where checked, under half of the loss comes from unresolved V genes, and the rest has no known cause. The sample includes nearly 250,000 clones, with around 90% observed a single time. The ten largest clones add up to 0.87% of the sample. Specimen: PBMCs or T cells enriched from blood (not recorded which). These receptors were taken from a man in his forties or fifties who had been exposed to COVID-19.

This clone was seen only a few times. The chain couples TRBV7-3 to TRBJ1-1, with no clear D. CDR1 is SGHTA, CDR2 FQGTGA, per germline. Trimming removed 3 bases at V and 0 bases at J, with 11 bases between. CDR3 length: 15 residues. CDR3 amino acids: CASSLGFGMNTEAFF. The DNA for the CDR3 is TGTGCCAGCAGCTTGGGGTTCGGGATGAACACTGAAGCTTTCTTT.

This clone was observed a single time. The chain carries TRBV9 and TRBJ1-6; no clear D gene. The CDR3 length is 12 residues. CDR1 and CDR2 from the germline V gene are SGDLS and YYNGEE. V was trimmed by 4 bases and J by 9 bases, leaving 8 bases between them. CDR3 loop: CASSTSFSPLHF. DNA of the CDR3: TGTGCCAGCAGCACGAGTTTTTCACCCCTCCACTTT.

The chain couples TRBV28 to TRBJ1-2; TRBD1 matches at 11 bases. Per germline, CDR1 MDHEN and CDR2 SYDVKM. The V segment lost 6 bases and the J segment 5 bases; nucleotides outside the gene matches: 5. The CDR3 covers 14 residues. The DNA for the CDR3 is TGTGCCAGCAGACGGACAGGGGGCACGTATGGCTACACCTTC. Its translation is CASRRTGGTYGYTF.

The gene calls are TRBV9 and TRBJ1-3; 7 bases fit TRBD1. Germline CDR1 reads SGDLS; CDR2 reads YYNGEE. The V gene end was trimmed by 0 bases and the J gene end by 1 base; junction bases not matched to a gene: 7. CDR3 length: 17 amino acids. DNA for the CDR3: TGTGCCAGCAGCGTAGCTACCCGACAGGGATCTGGAAACACCATATATTTT. As protein: CASSVATRQGSGNTIYF.

J is TRBJ1-1 and V is TRBV23-1; D is uncertain. TRBV23-1 is recorded as an ORF, its role being uncertain. The V end lost 4 bases, the J end lost 3 bases, and 12 bases lay between the germline ends. CDR3 length: 14 residues. The CDR3 DNA reads TGCGCCAGCAGTCGGGCCCCTCTGGACACTGAAGCTTTCTTT. Translating gives CASSRAPLDTEAFF.

V is TRBV19 and J is TRBJ1-4; D is ambiguous. CDR1 and CDR2 from the germline V gene are LNHDA and SQIVND (reference sequence). The CDR3 is made up of 15 amino acids. Trimming removed 5 bases from V and 2 bases from J, with 12 bases in between. CDR3 nucleotides: TGTGCCAGTAGTCCGCCAGAGAGGACTAATGAAAAACTGTTTTTT. This gives the protein CASSPPERTNEKLFF.

The chain uses TRBV7-3 and TRBJ2-2; 7 nucleotides match TRBD1. Germline loops: CDR1 SGHTA, CDR2 FQGTGA. This CDR3 is built from 15 residues. The ends lost 6 bases at V and 0 bases at J; junction bases unmatched: 4. This CDR3 is CASSWDSTNTGELFF. The DNA of the CDR3 is TGTGCCAGCAGTTGGGACAGTACGAACACCGGGGAGCTGTTTTTT.

This clone was counted a single time. The chain couples TRBV25-1 to TRBJ1-5, with D possibly TRBD1 on 5 matching bases. The CDR3 is 14 residues long. Trimming pared 3 bases from V and 3 bases from J, leaving 9 bases between. Germline lookup yields CDR1 MGHDK and CDR2 SYGVNS. The CDR3: CASSDPGPNQPQHF. In DNA form, the CDR3 reads TGTGCCAGCAGTGACCCAGGGCCCAATCAGCCCCAGCATTTT. Combining the CDR3 with reference TRBV25-1 and TRBJ1-5 gives the whole variable domain EADIYQTPRYLVIGTGKKITLECSQTMGHDKMYWYQQDPGMELHLIHYSYGVNSTEKGDLSSESTVSRIRTEHFPLTLESARPSHTSQYLCASSDPGPNQPQHFGDGTRLSIL.

J is TRBJ2-3 and V is TRBV3-1 (or the pseudogene TRBV3-2); a possible D gene is TRBD1 (5 bases). Germline CDR1 reads LGHDT; CDR2 reads YNNKEL (reference sequence). CDR3 length: 13 amino acids. Between the trimmed V and J ends, which lost 0 bases and 9 bases, there was a span of 10 bases. In nucleotides, the CDR3 is TGTGCCAGCAGCCAAGATGGGGCCGTCACGCAGTATTTT. This encodes CASSQDGAVTQYF.

This clone has only one observation. CDR3 region: CSAGQHQETQYF. DNA for the CDR3: TGCAGCGCAGGACAACACCAAGAGACCCAGTACTTC. The chain carries TRBV29-1 and TRBJ2-5, with D tentatively TRBD1 (5 bases). Between the trimmed V and J ends, which lost 7 bases and 0 bases, there was a span of 9 bases. The germline CDR1 and CDR2 sequences are SQVTM and ANQGSEA. The CDR3 is 12 residues long.